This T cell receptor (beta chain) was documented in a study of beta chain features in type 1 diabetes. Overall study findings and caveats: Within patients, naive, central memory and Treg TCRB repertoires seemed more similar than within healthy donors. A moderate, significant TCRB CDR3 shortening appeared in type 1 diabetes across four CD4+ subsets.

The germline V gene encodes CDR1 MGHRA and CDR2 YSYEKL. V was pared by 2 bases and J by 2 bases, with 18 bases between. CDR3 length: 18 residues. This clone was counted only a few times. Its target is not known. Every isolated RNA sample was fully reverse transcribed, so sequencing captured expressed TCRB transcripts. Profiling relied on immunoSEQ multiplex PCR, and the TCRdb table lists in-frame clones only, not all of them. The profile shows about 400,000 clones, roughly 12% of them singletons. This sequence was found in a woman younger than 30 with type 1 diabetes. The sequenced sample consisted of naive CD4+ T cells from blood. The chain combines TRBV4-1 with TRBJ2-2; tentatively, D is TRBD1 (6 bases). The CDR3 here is CASSQLSVGALNTGELFF. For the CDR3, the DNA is TGCGCCAGCAGCCAACTGTCGGTGGGGGCGCTCAACACCGGGGAGCTGTTTTTT.